Below, one TCR beta chain is given with its context. The data derive from a study of blood T cell repertoires in COVID-19. Study background: Samples representing acute and convalescent COVID-19 were sourced from the United States, Italy and Spain.

Authors' data handling: Amplified reference gene primers provided the basis for estimating nucleated cell counts. Profiled with immunoSEQ multiplex PCR; TCRdb holds only in-frame clones, not every one. The V and J calls and the clone size are those of that table, but D and trimming were determined from the DNA. The data show more than 200,000 clones, about 90% seen once. Source material: PBMCs or T cells enriched from blood (not recorded which). The sequence was collected from a woman aged 25-40 years with acute COVID-19.

The CDR3 reads CASSLVRDRATVGEQYF. The CDR3 DNA follows: TGCGCCAGCAGCTTGGTTAGGGACAGGGCGACCGTGGGCGAGCAGTACTTC. The chain uses TRBV5-1 and TRBJ2-7; 9 bases are a match to TRBD1. The CDR3 has 17 residues. The germline V gene has CDR1 SGHRS and CDR2 YFSETQ. The V gene end was trimmed by 0 bases and the J gene end by 6 bases; junction bases not matched to a gene: 13.